This entry features one T cell receptor beta chain sequence. The CDR3 is 15 amino acids. CDR1 and CDR2 from the germline V gene are SGHRS and YFSETQ. Trimming removed 5 bases from V and 5 bases from J; junction bases left unmatched: 10. This sample is part of a study of blood T cell repertoires in COVID-19. Assay: immunoSEQ multiplex PCR; the TCRdb copy retains only in-frame clones and omits some. The table records almost 250,000 clones, more than 70% of them present only once. Sequencing input: peripheral blood. The TCR originated in a woman aged 80 or older with COVID-19, enrolled during active disease. The rearrangement links TRBV5-1 to TRBJ2-5; 9 nucleotides agree with TRBD1. CDR3 DNA sequence: TGCGCCAGCAGTTTACGGACAGGGGCTGAGGAGACCCAGTACTTC. As protein: CASSLRTGAEETQYF. The variable domain in full, completed from reference TRBV5-1 and TRBJ2-5, reads KAGVTQTPRYLIKTRGQQVTLSCSPISGHRSVSWYQQTPGQGLQFLFEYFSETQRNKGNFPGRFSGRQFSNSRSEMNVSTLELGDSALYLCASSLRTGAEETQYFGPGTRLLVL.